Following are 8 T cell receptor beta chains from one sample sequenced in a study of cytomegalovirus exposure and HLA in healthy donors. A multiplex PCR was run with 60 Vbeta primers and 13 Jbeta primers. Method: immunoSEQ multiplex PCR; TCRdb's copy keeps in-frame clones and lacks some. The table has over 150,000 clones, 80% seen once. Sequences were obtained from PBMCs. The receptors were sampled from a woman aged 45-65 years in good health and CMV-seropositive.

Comments on this clone: The junction departs from germline at one end; a sequencing error may be responsible. This chain connects TRBV7-8 to TRBJ2-7; maybe TRBD1 (7 bases). Germline V CDR1 and CDR2: SGHVS, FQNEAQ. The CDR3 consists of 13 residues. CDR3 DNA sequence: TGTGCCAGCAGCTACTCCAGGGGGGCGGACGGCCACTTC. This encodes CASSYSRGADGHF.

The chain employs TRBV19 and TRBJ2-7, with TRBD1 identical over 8 bases. This CDR3 is 15 amino acids long. CDR1 is LNHDA and CDR2 is SQIVND in the germline V gene (reference sequence). J gave up 1 base and V 7 bases, and 9 bases lay outside the gene matches. The CDR3 spells CASKPGRQGSYEQYF. In DNA form, the CDR3 reads TGTGCCAGTAAACCGGGAAGACAGGGGTCCTACGAGCAGTACTTC.

CDR3 coding DNA: TGCAGCGCCAGACAGGGGATGGGGAGGGAGACCCAGTACTTC. Amino acids: CSARQGMGRETQYF. The chain has TRBV29-1 and TRBJ2-5; 8 positions agree with TRBD1. V was pared by 7 bases and J by 5 bases, with 12 bases of the junction left unmatched. The CDR3 contains 14 residues. Germline values: CDR1 SQVTM, CDR2 ANQGSEA. The variable domain in full, with the rest retrieved from reference TRBV29-1 and TRBJ2-5, is SAVISQKPSRDICQRGTSLTIQCQVDSQVTMMFWYRQQPGQSLTLIATANQGSEATYESGFVIDKFPISRPNLTFSTLTVSNMSPEDSSIYLCSARQGMGRETQYFGPGTRLLVL.

J is TRBJ2-7 and V is TRBV15, with D uncertain. The CDR3 covers 12 residues. Germline V gene lookup returns CDR1 LNHNV and CDR2 YYDKDF (reference sequence). V dropped 2 bases and J dropped 4 bases, with 6 bases sitting between them. The CDR3 DNA sequence: TGTGCCACCAGCAGACCTAATTACGAGCAGTACTTC. Residues: CATSRPNYEQYF.

V and J are TRBV15 and TRBJ2-5; a weak D match, TRBD2 (5 bases). The last part of the DNA fits TRBJ2-7 better; the J call may be wrong. The length of the CDR3 is 15 residues. CDR1 LNHNV and CDR2 YYDKDF come from the germline V gene (reference sequence). CDR3 region: CATSRDRGSPYEQYF. The DNA of the CDR3 is TGTGCCACCAGCAGAGATAGAGGGAGCCCCTACGAGCAGTACTTC.

This clone appeared a few times. This rearrangement joins TRBV7-9 to TRBJ1-5; D ambiguous. Trimming removed 5 bases at V and 3 bases at J, with 14 bases between. The CDR3 has 15 amino acids. CDR1 is SEHNR, CDR2 FQNEAQ, per germline (reference sequence). The CDR3 DNA reads as TGTGCCAGCAGCCCCTCCGCAGGTATCAATCAGCCCCAGCATTTT. Translated: CASSPSAGINQPQHF. The full variable domain, with the rest looked up from reference TRBV7-9 and TRBJ1-5, is DTGVSQNPRHKITKRGQNVTFRCDPISEHNRLYWYRQTLGQGPEFLTYFQNEAQLEKSRLLSDRFSAERPKGSFSTLEIQRTEQGDSAMYLCASSPSAGINQPQHFGDGTRLSIL.

This chain links TRBV19 with TRBJ1-1; TRBD1 matches 7 bases. Germline CDR1 reads LNHDA; CDR2 reads SQIVND (reference sequence). J gave up 0 bases and V 4 bases, and 5 bases lay outside the gene matches. CDR3 length: 15 residues. CDR3 DNA: TGTGCCAGTAGTAGAAAGGGGGCCATGAACACTGAAGCTTTCTTT. Its protein is CASSRKGAMNTEAFF.

This clone was seen only once. The chain has TRBV15 and TRBJ2-1; 12 nucleotides match TRBD1. Looked up from germline, CDR1 is LNHNV and CDR2 is YYDKDF (reference sequence). Losses at the gene ends were 5 bases for V and 0 bases for J; bases not matched to a gene: 14. The CDR3 extends over 20 amino acids. The CDR3 spells CATSGAGTGGWRDSYNEQFF. DNA for the CDR3: TGTGCCACCAGCGGGGCCGGGACAGGGGGCTGGCGGGACTCCTACAATGAGCAGTTCTTC.